What follows are 24 T cell receptor beta chains derived from one specimen sequenced in a study of blood T cells in healthy people across ages. Together with a sample-barcoded 5' primer, a J-beta primer mix was included in a second PCR lasting roughly 6 to 12 cycles. TCRdb itself ran the 5' RACE reads through MiXCR, one entry per CDR3 protein. Here the sample spans 1.8 million or so distinct CDR3 sequences, 30% to 40% being singletons. The specimen sequenced was blood. Every receptor here comes from a human donor in good health.

This clonotype was seen a few times. This chain uses TRBV20-1 with TRBJ2-5; a possible D gene is TRBD2 (6 bases). The J call is in doubt because the DNA end fits TRBJ2-7 better. The length of the CDR3 is 15 residues. CDR1 and CDR2 (germline): DFQATT, SNEGSKA (reference sequence). The DNA of the CDR3 is TGCAGTGCTAGAACACCCCCGGCCGGGGGTTACGAGCAGTACTTC. The encoded protein is CSARTPPAGGYEQYF.

The rearrangement uses TRBV5-1 and TRBJ2-1; maybe TRBD2 (6 bases). Germline CDR1 reads SGHRS; CDR2 reads YFSETQ. The CDR3 length is 17 residues. V was clipped by 2 bases and J by 8 bases, with 23 bases between them. The CDR3, as DNA: TGCGCCAGCAGCTTAGGGAGGATCCGGGGGACCCCGGATGAGCAGTTCTTC. Residues: CASSLGRIRGTPDEQFF.

Turning to this clonotype: At one boundary the junction diverges from the germline segment, which might be a read error. This rearrangement joins TRBV5-1 to TRBJ2-7; D might be TRBD1 (5 bases). This CDR3 has 14 amino acids. Germline V lookup: CDR1 SGHRS, CDR2 YFSETQ. The CDR3 DNA sequence: TGCGCCTGCAGCAAGACAGTAACCTCCTACGAGCAGTACTTC. This sequence encodes CACSKTVTSYEQYF.

In this sample, this clonotype turned up a few times. The chain recombines TRBV29-1 with TRBJ1-5; possibly TRBD1 for D (6 bases). Germline CDR1 SQVTM, CDR2 ANQGSEA. V lost 5 bases and J 2 bases, leaving 10 bases between the germline ends. The CDR3 spans 13 residues. CDR3 residues: CSVQDSGNQPQHF. CDR3 sequence (DNA): TGCAGCGTTCAGGACAGTGGCAATCAGCCCCAGCATTTT.

The V call is TRBV20-1, the J call TRBJ1-2, with D possibly TRBD1 on 5 matching bases. V was clipped by 3 bases and J by 6 bases, with 17 bases between them. CDR3 length equals 14 residues. Germline V gene sequence: CDR1 DFQATT, CDR2 SNEGSKA (reference sequence). CDR3 loop: CSASPTRVSDGYTF. CDR3 in DNA: TGCAGTGCTAGTCCAACCAGGGTATCCGATGGCTACACCTTC.

This clonotype was observed a handful of times. V gene TRBV6-5 combines with J gene TRBJ1-2; D call uncertain. Germline V gives CDR1 MNHEY, CDR2 SVGAGI. Trimming removed 4 bases from V and 11 bases from J, with 17 bases in between. The CDR3 loop spans 13 amino acids. In nucleotides, the CDR3 is TGTGCCAGCAGTTCCTCTTCCCCCGCCGGGTACACCTTC. As protein: CASSSSSPAGYTF.

J is TRBJ1-1 and V is TRBV12-3 or TRBV12-4, with 10 bases that match TRBD1. This CDR3 is 15 amino acids long. The V and J ends lost 5 bases and 5 bases, in that order; junction bases with no gene match: 8. CDR3 in DNA: TGTGCCAGCAGTAGAGGGACAGGGGACTTAACTGAAGCTTTCTTT. Its protein product is CASSRGTGDLTEAFF.

This clonotype came up once. The V gene is TRBV9, the J gene TRBJ1-1; a weak D match, TRBD1 (6 bases). Between the trimmed V and J ends, which lost 0 bases and 8 bases, there was a span of 14 bases. The germline gives CDR1 SGDLS, CDR2 YYNGEE. This CDR3 contains 14 residues. The CDR3 DNA follows: TGTGCCAGCAGCGTAGGGGGGGGGCAAGGAGAAGCTTTCTTT. Amino acids: CASSVGGGQGEAFF.

This clonotype came up many times. This sequence joins TRBV29-1 and TRBJ1-2, with a tentative D call TRBD1 (5 bases). This CDR3 spans 13 amino acids. The germline V and J ends were trimmed by 4 bases and 8 bases, with 17 bases remaining between them. CDR1 SQVTM and CDR2 ANQGSEA come from the germline V gene. The CDR3: CSVAAFGAQGYTF. The CDR3 DNA follows: TGCAGCGTTGCGGCGTTTGGGGCGCAAGGCTACACCTTC.

This clonotype was picked up a small number of times. The genes are TRBV5-1 and TRBJ2-3; 8 positions match TRBD1. This CDR3 region has 14 residues. The germline V gene encodes CDR1 SGHRS and CDR2 YFSETQ. The V segment lost 5 bases and the J segment 4 bases; nucleotides outside the gene matches: 6. The CDR3 DNA reads TGCGCCAGCAGGTCTCAGGGGGCAGCAGATACGCAGTATTTT. Its protein product is CASRSQGAADTQYF.

This chain links TRBV27 with TRBJ2-7; TRBD1 might be the D (6 bases). The CDR3 covers 12 residues. V lost 6 bases, J lost 7 bases, and 13 bases lay in between. The V gene's germline CDR1 is MNHEY and CDR2 SMNVEV (reference sequence). This chain's CDR3 is CASSFTGWEQYF. The CDR3 DNA sequence: TGTGCCAGCAGCTTTACAGGGTGGGAGCAGTACTTC.

The V call is TRBV5-1, the J call TRBJ2-3; 7 bases are shared with TRBD1. There are 17 residues in the CDR3. CDR1 is SGHRS and CDR2 is YFSETQ in the germline V gene. Trimming removed 2 bases from V and 4 bases from J; junction bases left unmatched: 13. The CDR3: CASSFQPGTDVPDTQYF. The CDR3 DNA sequence: TGCGCCAGCAGCTTTCAACCCGGGACAGATGTGCCAGATACGCAGTATTTT.

J is TRBJ2-1 and V is TRBV20-1, with D maybe TRBD2 (7 bases). From germline, CDR1 is DFQATT and CDR2 SNEGSKA (reference sequence). V lost 1 base, J lost 0 bases, and 13 bases lay in between. The CDR3 loop spans 16 amino acids. The CDR3 DNA reads as TGCAGTGCTAGAGCCGGGGGGCTGAGCTCCTACAATGAGCAGTTCTTC. Its protein product is CSARAGGLSSYNEQFF.

The chain has TRBV20-1 and TRBJ2-7; 9 bases are a match to TRBD1. The ends lost 3 bases at V and 3 bases at J; junction bases unmatched: 6. This CDR3 spans 14 amino acids. Germline V gene sequence: CDR1 DFQATT, CDR2 SNEGSKA (reference sequence). The CDR3 nucleotides are TGCAGTGCTAGGATCCGGGACAGGGTCTACGAGCAGTACTTC. The encoded protein is CSARIRDRVYEQYF.

Concerning this clonotype: The junction and the germline gene differ at one end; a read error may be behind it. The CDR3 DNA reads as TGTGCCGGCAGCCTCCTAGTGACAGGCGATTCTAAGATTTATGGCTACACCTTC. This sequence encodes CAGSLLVTGDSKIYGYTF. The V and J genes are TRBV7-6 and TRBJ1-2; possibly TRBD1 for D (6 bases). The CDR3 length is 18 residues. Looked up from germline, CDR1 is SGHVS and CDR2 is FNYEAQ.

This clonotype was recorded at least ten times. V and J are TRBV29-1 and TRBJ2-7; D call uncertain. CDR3 length equals 13 residues. In germline, CDR1 is SQVTM, CDR2 ANQGSEA. V was pared by 5 bases and J by 6 bases, with 17 bases between. CDR3 bases: TGCAGCGTTCACACTTCTACTTCTGGCGAGCAGTACTTC. This sequence encodes CSVHTSTSGEQYF.

This clonotype was seen more than once but under ten times. The V gene is TRBV12-3 or TRBV12-4, the J gene TRBJ1-4, with a possible D match to TRBD1 (6 bases). Between the trimmed V and J ends, which lost 3 bases and 8 bases, there was a span of 16 bases. CDR3 length: 15 amino acids. CDR3 nucleotide sequence: TGTGCCAGCAGTTTGGGGGGCTCGGCCGCGGAAAAACTGTTTTTT. It encodes CASSLGGSAAEKLFF.

The chain is built from TRBV12-3 or TRBV12-4 and TRBJ2-4; the match to TRBD2 covers 8 bases. With V trimmed by 6 bases and J by 5 bases, 9 bases remained unmatched. The CDR3 spans 15 residues. The CDR3 is CASSYLPGGENIQYF. For the CDR3, the DNA is TGTGCCAGCAGCTATTTGCCGGGGGGGGAAAACATTCAGTACTTC.

Regarding this clonotype: Sequence at one end of the junction differs from germline and may be a read error. The rearrangement uses TRBV12-3 or TRBV12-4 and TRBJ2-1; 9 bases are a match to TRBD2. The CDR3 is 19 amino acids. CDR3 DNA sequence: TGTGCCAGCACCCCTGGATTTGTGTATCGCGGGGGGGAATACAATGGGCAGTTCTTC. Translated: CASTPGFVYRGGEYNGQFF.

This rearrangement joins TRBV6-2 or TRBV6-3 to TRBJ1-2, with TRBD1 as a possible D gene (5 bases). The germline CDR1 and CDR2 sequences are MNHEY and SVGEGT. V lost 6 bases and J 8 bases, leaving 22 bases between the germline ends. This CDR3 region has 15 residues. The CDR3 DNA is TGTGCCAGCAGAATCTCGGGACTGAGTAAGGAAGGCTACACCTTC. Its translation: CASRISGLSKEGYTF.

V is TRBV20-1 and J is TRBJ2-5; D may be TRBD1 (6 bases). Trimming took 6 bases from V and 0 from J, leaving 14 bases between them. There are 14 residues in the CDR3. Germline loops: CDR1 DFQATT, CDR2 SNEGSKA (reference sequence). The CDR3 sequence: CSAERQGYQETQYF. The CDR3 DNA sequence: TGCAGTGCAGAACGTCAGGGGTACCAAGAGACCCAGTACTTC.

The rearrangement uses TRBV2 and TRBJ2-5, with D unclear. The CDR3 covers 12 residues. Germline loops: CDR1 SNHLY, CDR2 FYNNEI. V dropped 6 bases and J dropped 0 bases, with 5 bases sitting between them. This CDR3 reads CASRRYQETQYF. In DNA, the CDR3 is TGTGCCAGCAGGAGGTACCAAGAGACCCAGTACTTC.

The chain employs TRBV7-9 and TRBJ1-4; D is unresolved. Germline V CDR1 and CDR2: SEHNR, FQNEAQ (reference sequence). The CDR3 extends over 13 amino acids. V was trimmed by 5 bases and J by 8 bases, leaving 12 bases between them. The CDR3, as DNA: TGTGCCAGCAGCCCGGCCCCTTTAGAAAAACTGTTTTTT. Its protein is CASSPAPLEKLFF.

This clonotype appeared once. The rearrangement links TRBV20-1 to TRBJ2-3, with 8 bases fitting TRBD2. The junction had 10 bases not matched to a gene; V was cut back by 5 bases and J by 3 bases. The germline V gene encodes CDR1 DFQATT and CDR2 SNEGSKA (reference sequence). This CDR3 is 15 amino acids long. CDR3 sequence (DNA): TGCAGTGCTCACCAGGGGCGGGGGGAGACAGATACGCAGTATTTT. It is translated as CSAHQGRGETDTQYF.